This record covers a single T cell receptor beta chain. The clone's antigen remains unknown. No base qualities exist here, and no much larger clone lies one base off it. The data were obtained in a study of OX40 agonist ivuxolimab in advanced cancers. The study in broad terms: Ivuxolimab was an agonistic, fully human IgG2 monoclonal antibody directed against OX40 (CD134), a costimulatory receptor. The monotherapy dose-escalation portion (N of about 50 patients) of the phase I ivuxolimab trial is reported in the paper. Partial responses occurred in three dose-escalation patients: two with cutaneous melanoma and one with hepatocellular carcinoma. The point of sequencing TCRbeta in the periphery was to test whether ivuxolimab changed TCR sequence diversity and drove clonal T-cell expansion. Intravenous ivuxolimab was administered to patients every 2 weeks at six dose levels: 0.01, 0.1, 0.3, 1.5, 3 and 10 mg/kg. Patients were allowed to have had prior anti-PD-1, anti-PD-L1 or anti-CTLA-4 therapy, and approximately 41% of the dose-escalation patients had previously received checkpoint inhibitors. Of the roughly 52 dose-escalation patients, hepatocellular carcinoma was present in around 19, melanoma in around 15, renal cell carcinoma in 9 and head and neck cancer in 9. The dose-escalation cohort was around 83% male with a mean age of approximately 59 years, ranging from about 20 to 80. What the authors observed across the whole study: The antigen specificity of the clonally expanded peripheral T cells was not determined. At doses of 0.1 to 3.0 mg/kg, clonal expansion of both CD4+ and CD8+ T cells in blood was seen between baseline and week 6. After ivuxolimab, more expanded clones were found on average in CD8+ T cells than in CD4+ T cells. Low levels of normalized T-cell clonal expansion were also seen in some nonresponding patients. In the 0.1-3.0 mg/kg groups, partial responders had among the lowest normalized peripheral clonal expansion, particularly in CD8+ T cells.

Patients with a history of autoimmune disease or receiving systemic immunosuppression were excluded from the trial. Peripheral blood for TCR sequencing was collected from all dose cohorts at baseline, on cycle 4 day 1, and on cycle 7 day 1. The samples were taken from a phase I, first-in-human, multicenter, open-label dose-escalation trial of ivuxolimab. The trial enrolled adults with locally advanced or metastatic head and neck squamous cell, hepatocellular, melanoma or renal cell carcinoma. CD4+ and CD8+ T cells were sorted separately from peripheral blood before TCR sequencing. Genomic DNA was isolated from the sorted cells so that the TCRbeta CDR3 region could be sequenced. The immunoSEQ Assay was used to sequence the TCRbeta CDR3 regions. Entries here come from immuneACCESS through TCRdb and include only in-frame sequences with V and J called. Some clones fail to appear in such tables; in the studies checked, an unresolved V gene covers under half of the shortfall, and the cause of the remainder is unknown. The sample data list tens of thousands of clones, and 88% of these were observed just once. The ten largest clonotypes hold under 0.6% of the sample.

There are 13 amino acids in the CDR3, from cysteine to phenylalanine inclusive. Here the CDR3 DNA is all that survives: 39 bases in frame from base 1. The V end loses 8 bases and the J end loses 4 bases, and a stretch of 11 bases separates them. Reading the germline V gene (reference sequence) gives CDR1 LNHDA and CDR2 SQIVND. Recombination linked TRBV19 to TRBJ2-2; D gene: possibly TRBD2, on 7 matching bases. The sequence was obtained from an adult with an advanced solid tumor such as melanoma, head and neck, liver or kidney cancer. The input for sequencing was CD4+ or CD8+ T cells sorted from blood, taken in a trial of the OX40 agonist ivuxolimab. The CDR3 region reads CASGGASTGELFF. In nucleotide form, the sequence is TGTGCCAGTGGGGGGGCGAGCACCGGGGAGCTGTTTTTT. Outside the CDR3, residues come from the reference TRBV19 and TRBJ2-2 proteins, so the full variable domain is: DGGITQSPKYLFRKEGQNVTLSCEQNLNHDAMYWYRQDPGQGLRLIYYSQIVNDFQKGDIAEGYSVSREKKESFPLTVTSAQKNPTAFYLCASGGASTGELFFGEGSRLTVL.